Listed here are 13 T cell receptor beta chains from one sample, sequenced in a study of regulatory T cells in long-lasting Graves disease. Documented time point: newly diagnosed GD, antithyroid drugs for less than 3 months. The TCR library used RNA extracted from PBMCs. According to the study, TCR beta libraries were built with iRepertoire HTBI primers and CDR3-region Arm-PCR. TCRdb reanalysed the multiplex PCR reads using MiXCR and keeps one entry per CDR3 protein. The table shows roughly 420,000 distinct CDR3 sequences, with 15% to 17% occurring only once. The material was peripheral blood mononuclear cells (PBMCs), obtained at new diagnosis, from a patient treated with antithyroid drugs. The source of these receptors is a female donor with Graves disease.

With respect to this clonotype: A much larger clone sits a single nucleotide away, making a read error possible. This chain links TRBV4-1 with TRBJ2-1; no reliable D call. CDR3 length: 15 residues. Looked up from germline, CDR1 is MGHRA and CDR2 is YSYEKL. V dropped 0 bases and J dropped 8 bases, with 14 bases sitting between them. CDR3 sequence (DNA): TGCGCCAGCAGCCAAGAAGCGAGAATTAGGGATGAGCAGTTCTTC. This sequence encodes CASSQEARIRDEQFF.

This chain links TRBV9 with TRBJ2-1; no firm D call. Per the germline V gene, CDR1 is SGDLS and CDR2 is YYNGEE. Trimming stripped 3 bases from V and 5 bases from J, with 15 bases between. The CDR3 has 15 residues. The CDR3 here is CASSETGRLHNEQFF. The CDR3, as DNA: TGTGCCAGCAGCGAAACGGGCCGATTACACAATGAGCAGTTCTTC.

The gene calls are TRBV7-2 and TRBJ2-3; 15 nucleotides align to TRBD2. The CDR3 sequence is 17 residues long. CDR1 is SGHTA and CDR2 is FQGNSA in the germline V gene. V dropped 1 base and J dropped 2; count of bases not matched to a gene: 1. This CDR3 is CASSLGTSGRATDTQYF. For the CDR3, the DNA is TGTGCCAGCAGCTTAGGGACTAGCGGGAGGGCCACAGATACGCAGTATTTT.

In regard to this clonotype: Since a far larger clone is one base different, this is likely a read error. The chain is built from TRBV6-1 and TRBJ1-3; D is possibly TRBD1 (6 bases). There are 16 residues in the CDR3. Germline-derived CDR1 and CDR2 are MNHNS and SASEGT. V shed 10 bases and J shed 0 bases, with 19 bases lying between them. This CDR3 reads CAIRIGGPNSGNTIYF. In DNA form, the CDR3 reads TGTGCCATCAGAATAGGGGGGCCCAACTCTGGAAACACCATATATTTT.

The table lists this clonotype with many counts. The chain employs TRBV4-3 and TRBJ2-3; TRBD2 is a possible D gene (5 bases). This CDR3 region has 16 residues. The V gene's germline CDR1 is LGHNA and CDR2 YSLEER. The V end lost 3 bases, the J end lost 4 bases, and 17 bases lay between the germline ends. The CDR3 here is CASSHLLRGSSDTQYF. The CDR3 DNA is TGCGCCAGCAGCCATCTCCTACGGGGATCGTCAGATACGCAGTATTTT.

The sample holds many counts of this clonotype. The CDR3 DNA reads TGTGCCAGCAGTCTCAACGGGGGATCCAAAGAGACCCAGTACTTC. Encoded protein: CASSLNGGSKETQYF. V is TRBV12-3 or TRBV12-4 and J is TRBJ2-5; D is possibly TRBD2 (6 bases). V lost 5 bases and J lost 3, with 16 bases in between. The CDR3 totals 15 residues.

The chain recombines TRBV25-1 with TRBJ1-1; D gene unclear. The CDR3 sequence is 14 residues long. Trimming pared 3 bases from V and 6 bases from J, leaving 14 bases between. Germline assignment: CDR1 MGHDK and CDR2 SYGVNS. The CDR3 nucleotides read TGTGCCAGCAGTGATGAGGCAGACTTCTCTGAAGCTTTCTTT. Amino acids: CASSDEADFSEAFF. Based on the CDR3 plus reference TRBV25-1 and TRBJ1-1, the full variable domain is EADIYQTPRYLVIGTGKKITLECSQTMGHDKMYWYQQDPGMELHLIHYSYGVNSTEKGDLSSESTVSRIRTEHFPLTLESARPSHTSQYLCASSDEADFSEAFFGQGTRLTVV.

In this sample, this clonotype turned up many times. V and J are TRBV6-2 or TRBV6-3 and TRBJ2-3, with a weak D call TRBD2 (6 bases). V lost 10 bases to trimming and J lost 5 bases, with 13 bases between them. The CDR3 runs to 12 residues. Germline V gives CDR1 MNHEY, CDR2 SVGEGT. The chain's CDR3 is CATGTGGDTQYF. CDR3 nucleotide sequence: TGTGCCACCGGGACTGGGGGAGATACGCAGTATTTT.

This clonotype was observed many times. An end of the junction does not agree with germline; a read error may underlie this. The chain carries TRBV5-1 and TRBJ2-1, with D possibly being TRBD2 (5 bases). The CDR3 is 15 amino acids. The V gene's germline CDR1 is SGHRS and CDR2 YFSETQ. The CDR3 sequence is CASSLEVSSYNEQFF. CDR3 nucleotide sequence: TGTGCCAGCAGCTTGGAGGTCAGCTCCTACAATGAGCAGTTCTTC.

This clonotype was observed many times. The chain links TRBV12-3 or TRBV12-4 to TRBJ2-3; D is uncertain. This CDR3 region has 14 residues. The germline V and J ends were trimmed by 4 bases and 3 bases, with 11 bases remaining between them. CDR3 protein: CASSSWGGTDTQYF. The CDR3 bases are TGTGCCAGCAGTTCGTGGGGTGGAACAGATACGCAGTATTTT.

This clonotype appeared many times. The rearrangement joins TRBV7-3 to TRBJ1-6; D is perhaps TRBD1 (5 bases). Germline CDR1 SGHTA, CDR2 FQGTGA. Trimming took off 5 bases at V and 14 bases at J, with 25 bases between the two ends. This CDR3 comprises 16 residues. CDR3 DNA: TGTGCCAGCAGCCCCGTCCCCTCAGGGCGCGGCGGCACCCTCCACTTT. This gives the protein CASSPVPSGRGGTLHF.

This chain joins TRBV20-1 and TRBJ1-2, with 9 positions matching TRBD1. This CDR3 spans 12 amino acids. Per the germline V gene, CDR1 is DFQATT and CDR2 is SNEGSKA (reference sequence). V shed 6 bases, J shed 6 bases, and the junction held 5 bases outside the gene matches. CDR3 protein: CSAVGTGNGYTF. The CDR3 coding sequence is TGCAGTGCCGTGGGGACAGGGAATGGCTACACCTTC.

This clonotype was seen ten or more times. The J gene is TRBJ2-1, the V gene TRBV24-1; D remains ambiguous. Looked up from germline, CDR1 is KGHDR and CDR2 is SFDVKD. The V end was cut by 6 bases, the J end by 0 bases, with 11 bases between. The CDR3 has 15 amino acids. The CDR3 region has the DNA TGTGCCACCAGTTACGGACCAAGCTCCTACAATGAGCAGTTCTTC. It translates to CATSYGPSSYNEQFF.